Below are 7 T cell receptor beta chains sequenced from a single sample in a study of regulatory T cells in long-lasting Graves disease. Arm-PCR of CDR3 regions with iRepertoire HTBI primers generated TCR beta libraries. TCRdb ran MiXCR on the multiplex PCR reads and lists one entry per CDR3 protein. The table records 700,000 or so distinct CDR3 sequences, around 30% of them present only once. Indicated time point: persistent/refractory GD, antithyroid drugs over 5 years with positive TRAb. The authors made the TCR library using RNA they extracted from PBMCs. The sample consisted of peripheral blood mononuclear cells (PBMCs), taken when the disease was refractory, from a patient treated with antithyroid drugs. These receptors all come from a female donor with Graves disease.

Ten or more counts support this clonotype. CDR3 in amino acids: CSAPYRQGPLNYGYTF. CDR3 in DNA: TGCAGTGCCCCGTACAGACAGGGCCCCCTTAACTATGGCTACACCTTC. The J gene is TRBJ1-2, the V gene TRBV20-1; 7 nucleotides align to TRBD1. J gave up 1 base and V 6 bases, and 14 bases lay outside the gene matches. Germline V gene data show CDR1 as DFQATT and CDR2 as SNEGSKA (reference sequence). The CDR3 is 16 residues long.

The chain employs TRBV7-2 and TRBJ2-1, with a tentative D call TRBD2 (6 bases). Germline CDR1 reads SGHTA; CDR2 reads FQGNSA. The CDR3 length is 15 residues. V gave up 5 bases and J gave up 6 bases, with 17 bases separating them. This chain's CDR3 is CASSRGSGRGNEQFF. CDR3 sequence (DNA): TGTGCCAGCAGCCGGGGGTCGGGTCGGGGCAATGAGCAGTTCTTC.

The sample holds a few counts of this clonotype. V usage is TRBV12-3 or TRBV12-4 and J usage is TRBJ2-7; tentatively, D is TRBD1 (6 bases). The CDR3 loop spans 15 amino acids. Between the trimmed V and J ends, which lost 5 bases and 1 base, there was a span of 15 bases. The CDR3 coding sequence is TGTGCCAGCAGTCCCCGGCAGGGGAATTCCTACGAGCAGTACTTC. Residues: CASSPRQGNSYEQYF.

On this clonotype: The conserved phenylalanine or tryptophan is not found at the CDR3 terminus, so this likely reflects a read error. The chain combines TRBV30 with TRBJ2-5, with D possibly being TRBD1 (6 bases). Between the trimmed V and J ends, which lost 2 bases and 7 bases, there was a span of 14 bases. Germline CDR1 is GTSNPN and CDR2 is SVGIG (reference sequence). The CDR3 runs to 13 residues. The CDR3 DNA reads as TGTGCCTGGAGTCGTTCAGGGGACGGGACCCAGTACTCC. As protein: CAWSRSGDGTQYS.

This sequence joins TRBV30 and TRBJ1-2, with D perhaps matching TRBD1 (5 bases). CDR1 is GTSNPN and CDR2 is SVGIG in the germline V gene (reference sequence). CDR3 length: 9 amino acids. Trimming stripped 5 bases from V and 8 bases from J, with 6 bases between. CDR3: CAWGGGYTF. The CDR3 coding sequence is TGTGCCTGGGGGGGGGGCTACACCTTC.

This clonotype turned up a few times. This rearrangement joins TRBV10-3 to TRBJ1-1; D remains unclear. This CDR3 spans 13 amino acids. The germline CDR1 and CDR2 sequences are ENHRY and SYGVKD. The V end lost 10 bases, the J end lost 0 bases, and 12 bases lay between the germline ends. The CDR3 here is CASGAAVNTEAFF. DNA of the CDR3: TGTGCCAGTGGTGCGGCAGTGAACACTGAAGCTTTCTTT.

The sample holds a few counts of this clonotype. V usage is TRBV6-1 and J usage is TRBJ1-2; D possibly corresponds to TRBD1 (5 bases). V was pared by 2 bases and J by 6 bases, with 10 bases between. Germline V gene sequence: CDR1 MNHNS, CDR2 SASEGT. The CDR3 is made up of 13 amino acids. As DNA, the CDR3 is TGTGCCAGCAGTGAACTCGGGGGTGATGGCTACACCTTC. Protein sequence: CASSELGGDGYTF.